The clone carrying this T cell receptor beta chain has just a few counts. Germline CDR1 LGHDT, CDR2 YNNKEL (reference sequence). The CDR3 is made up of 13 amino acids. The V segment lost 2 bases and the J segment 9 bases; nucleotides outside the gene matches: 1. Purified naive CD4+ T cells were depleted of CD25+ Tregs. Full-length variable regions came from constant-region reverse primers plus semi-nested Nested Universal Primer A PCR. One entry per CDR3 protein, called by TCRdb with MiXCR from the 5' RACE reads. The table has about 54,000 distinct CDR3 sequences, more than 15% seen once. The source material was naive CD4+ T cells sorted from blood. The subset: naive CD4+ T cells, CD4+CD45RA+CD25-. This sequence originates from a female donor with breast cancer. The chain couples TRBV3-1 to TRBJ1-6; 7 bases align to TRBD1. CDR3: CASSQQGVSPLHF. The CDR3 bases are TGTGCCAGCAGCCAACAGGGGGTTTCACCCCTCCACTTT.